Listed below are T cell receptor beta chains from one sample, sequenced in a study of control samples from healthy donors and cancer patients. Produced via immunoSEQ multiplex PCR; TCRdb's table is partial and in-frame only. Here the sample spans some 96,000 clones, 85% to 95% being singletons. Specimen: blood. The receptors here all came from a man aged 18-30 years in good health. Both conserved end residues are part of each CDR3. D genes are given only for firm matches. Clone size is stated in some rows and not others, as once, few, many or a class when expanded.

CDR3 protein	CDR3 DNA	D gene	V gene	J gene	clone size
CASRETSGGSDTQYF	TGTGCCAGCAGGGAGACTAGCGGGGGATCAGATACGCAGTATTTT	TRBD2	TRBV6-5	TRBJ2-3	-
CVVADYASQGDYEQYF	TGTGTGGTGGCGGACTACGCTTCCCAGGGGGACTACGAGCAGTACTTC	-	TRBV10-3	TRBJ2-7	-
CASSLGPPEANYGYTF	TGCGCCAGCAGCTTGGGGCCCCCGGAGGCTAACTATGGCTACACCTTC	-	TRBV5-1	TRBJ1-2	-
CASIRDRLNTEAFF	TGTGCCAGCATACGGGACAGGTTGAACACTGAAGCTTTCTTT	TRBD1	TRBV6-5	TRBJ1-1	once
CAWSVSPGNYEQYF	TGTGCCTGGAGTGTATCGCCGGGAAACTACGAGCAGTACTTC	-	TRBV30	TRBJ2-7	-
CASSLVGNGGAYEQYF	TGTGCCAGCAGCTTAGTGGGGAACGGAGGTGCCTACGAGCAGTACTTC	-	TRBV7-2	TRBJ2-7	once
CASSSVYEQYF	TGTGCCAGTAGTAGTGTTTACGAGCAGTACTTC	-	TRBV19	TRBJ2-7	once
CASSQAGSNYGYTF	TGTGCCAGCTCACAGGCGGGATCGAACTATGGCTACACCTTC	-	TRBV18	TRBJ1-2	-
CASSLVLAGVTDTQYF	TGTGCCAGCAGCTTAGTACTAGCGGGGGTGACAGATACGCAGTATTTT	TRBD2	TRBV11-2	TRBJ2-3	-
CASRTLNRNNYGYTF	TGTGCCAGCAGGACCCTGAACAGAAATAACTATGGCTACACCTTC	-	TRBV2	TRBJ1-2	-
CASIETGGILDTQYF	TGTGCCAGCATTGAGACAGGGGGTATATTGGATACGCAGTATTTT	TRBD1	TRBV19	TRBJ2-3	few
CASGLTGDNQPQHF	TGTGCCAGCGGACTTACAGGGGATAATCAGCCCCAGCATTTT	TRBD1	TRBV27	TRBJ1-5	-
CASSPTAGQDRQSTDTQYF	TGTGCCAGCTCACCCACAGCCGGACAGGACAGGCAAAGCACAGATACGCAGTATTTT	TRBD1	TRBV18	TRBJ2-3	-
CASSVTGGREQFF	TGTGCCAGCAGTGTGACAGGGGGCAGGGAGCAGTTCTTC	TRBD1	TRBV6-4	TRBJ2-1	-
CASSQSLVTEQFF	TGTGCCAGCAGCCAGTCATTAGTGACGGAGCAGTTCTTC	-	TRBV14	TRBJ2-1	-
CASSETDKAMGEQYF	TGTGCCAGCAGCGAGACGGACAAAGCGATGGGGGAGCAGTACTTC	-	TRBV27	TRBJ2-7	-
CSASDPAGAEKLFF	TGCAGTGCTAGTGATCCGGCAGGGGCCGAAAAACTGTTTTTT	-	TRBV20-1	TRBJ1-4	once
CATQTSRYLNQPQHF	TGTGCCACCCAAACATCCAGGTACCTTAATCAGCCCCAGCATTTT	-	TRBV15	TRBJ1-5	few
CATSMGERDTEAFF	TGTGCCACCAGCATGGGCGAGAGGGACACTGAAGCTTTCTTT	-	TRBV15	TRBJ1-1	-
CASSTGDYEQYF	TGTGCCAGCAGCACAGGGGACTACGAGCAGTACTTC	TRBD1	TRBV7-9	TRBJ2-7	once